This T cell receptor (beta chain) appears in the sequencing data of a study of metastatic and nonmetastatic thyroid tumors. TCRdb reprocessed the PCR reads using MiXCR. In the table there are several thousand clones, 14% to 15% of which are singletons. This clone is medium-sized in the sample. V lost 1 base and J lost 6; bases outside the gene matches: 6. This CDR3 is built from 15 residues. Germline-derived CDR1 and CDR2 are SNHLY and FYNNEI. All patients were treatment-naive before thyroid surgery. This chain uses TRBV2 with TRBJ1-1, with 9 nucleotides matching TRBD1. The clonotype originates from a female donor with papillary thyroid cancer or a benign thyroid nodule (not recorded which). Some clones in this sample may be carry-over from other donors' samples. Sequencing used blood. This chain's CDR3 is CASSEDPRTGAEAFF. The CDR3 DNA reads as TGTGCCAGCAGTGAAGATCCGAGGACAGGGGCTGAAGCTTTCTTT.